The 3 T cell receptor beta chains listed next were all sequenced from one sample in a study of cytomegalovirus exposure and HLA in healthy donors. This PCR relied on a set of 60 Vbeta primers and 13 Jbeta primers. The method was immunoSEQ multiplex PCR; TCRdb's version includes in-frame clones alone and lacks a portion of them. Among about 160,000 clones listed, about 80% were seen once. Sequencing input: PBMCs. Source of these receptors: a man aged 18 to 29 in good health and CMV-seropositive.

This sequence joins TRBV19 and TRBJ2-2; D is undetermined. CDR1 and CDR2 from the germline V gene are LNHDA and SQIVND (reference sequence). The CDR3 loop spans 14 amino acids. The ends were cut back, 9 bases at V and 1 base at J, with 12 bases in the middle. In nucleotides, the CDR3 is TGTGCCAGCGTAAAGAACAGGAACACCGGGGAGCTGTTTTTT. Translating it yields CASVKNRNTGELFF.

The rearrangement links TRBV4-2 to TRBJ2-3, with D perhaps TRBD2 (7 bases). The CDR3 is 13 residues long. Trimming removed 7 bases at V and 6 bases at J, with 14 bases between. Per germline, CDR1 LGHNA and CDR2 YNFKEQ. The CDR3 sequence: CASNLRGGDTQYF. CDR3 nucleotide sequence: TGTGCCAGCAATCTCCGCGGGGGCGATACGCAGTATTTT.

J is TRBJ1-2 and V is TRBV7-2, with 10 nucleotides matching TRBD1. Germline loops: CDR1 SGHTA, CDR2 FQGNSA. V dropped 8 bases and J dropped 2; count of bases not matched to a gene: 5. This CDR3 is 14 amino acids long. CDR3 sequence reads: CASSATGGNYGYTF. Written as DNA, the CDR3 is TGTGCCAGCTCCGCGACAGGGGGCAACTATGGCTACACCTTC.